The 12 T cell receptor beta chains in this list originate from one sample, sequenced in a study of cytomegalovirus exposure and HLA in healthy donors. PCR employed 60 Vbeta and 13 Jbeta primers. TCRdb's copy holds only in-frame clones and misses some; the assay was immunoSEQ multiplex PCR. The sample comprises some 170,000 clones, around 76% of which are singletons, and roughly 0.99% rests with the top ten. The sequencing sample was made of PBMCs. Receptors were obtained from a woman in her forties in good health and CMV-seronegative.

The chain joins TRBV11-2 to TRBJ2-7; 10 bases line up with TRBD2. The ends lost 3 bases at V and 5 bases at J; junction bases unmatched: 7. Per germline, CDR1 SGHAT and CDR2 FQNNGV. The CDR3 consists of 15 residues. As DNA, the CDR3 is TGTGCCAGCAGCTTTCGGCCCCTAGCGGGAGACGAGCAGTACTTC. Amino acid sequence: CASSFRPLAGDEQYF.

The chain couples TRBV25-1 to TRBJ1-4; TRBD1 aligns across 8 bases. The CDR3 spans 14 residues. CDR1 and CDR2 from the germline V gene are MGHDK and SYGVNS. J was trimmed by 8 bases and V by 5 bases; bases with no gene match: 7. In DNA, the CDR3 is TGTGCCAGCAGTCCGCGGGACAGGAACGAAAAACTGTTTTTT. It translates to CASSPRDRNEKLFF.

The rearrangement links TRBV27 to TRBJ2-5, with TRBD2 identical over 11 bases. The CDR3 contains 16 residues. V trimming: 4 bases; J trimming: 4 bases; junction bases outside the gene matches: 8. Germline lookup yields CDR1 MNHEY and CDR2 SMNVEV (reference sequence). CDR3 loop: CASSSPTSGRSETQYF. The CDR3 bases are TGTGCCAGCAGTTCCCCTACTAGCGGGAGATCAGAGACCCAGTACTTC.

The rearrangement links TRBV21-1 to TRBJ2-1; the tabulated D call, TRBD1, remains unverified against the DNA. TRBV21-1 is a pseudogene segment. There are 15 residues in the CDR3. The CDR3, as DNA: TGTGCCAGCAGCGCAAGGACAGGGAAGAACAATGAGCAGTTCTTC. Protein: CASSARTGKNNEQFF.

V usage is TRBV5-1 and J usage is TRBJ2-7; D may be TRBD1 (7 bases). CDR1 is SGHRS, CDR2 YFSETQ, per germline. The CDR3 is 13 amino acids. V was pared by 6 bases and J by 3 bases, with 13 bases between. Here the CDR3 reads CASNAGQNYEQYF. The CDR3 DNA follows: TGCGCCAGCAACGCGGGACAGAACTACGAGCAGTACTTC.

There are a few counts of this clone. This chain uses TRBV28 with TRBJ1-5; perhaps TRBD1 as D (5 bases). Germline loops: CDR1 MDHEN, CDR2 SYDVKM. The CDR3 runs 14 residues. The V gene lost 5 bases and the J gene lost 6 bases, with 14 bases spanning the gap. The CDR3 sequence is CASSRTVGGQPQHF. CDR3 in DNA: TGTGCCAGCAGTCGCACGGTGGGGGGTCAGCCCCAGCATTTT. Drawing the rest from reference TRBV28 and TRBJ1-5, the complete variable domain is DVKVTQSSRYLVKRTGEKVFLECVQDMDHENMFWYRQDPGLGLRLIYFSYDVKMKEKGDIPEGYSVSREKKERFSLILESASTNQTSMYLCASSRTVGGQPQHFGDGTRLSIL.

This chain uses TRBV19 with TRBJ1-1, with 7 bases fitting TRBD1. Per the germline V gene, CDR1 is LNHDA and CDR2 is SQIVND (reference sequence). The J segment lost 6 bases and the V segment lost 10 bases, leaving 8 bases of the junction unmatched. This CDR3 contains 12 residues. This CDR3 is CAIRGGEAEAFF. The DNA for the CDR3 is TGTGCCATCCGAGGGGGCGAAGCTGAAGCTTTCTTT.

This chain joins TRBV5-1 and TRBJ2-3; TRBD2 agrees at 9 bases. Germline assignment: CDR1 SGHRS and CDR2 YFSETQ. V lost 2 bases to trimming and J lost 5 bases; unmatched junction nucleotides: 6. The CDR3 covers 15 residues. The CDR3 here is CASSLSAGGGDTQYF. The CDR3, as DNA: TGCGCCAGCAGCTTATCAGCGGGAGGCGGAGATACGCAGTATTTT.

The chain is built from TRBV30 and TRBJ2-7; no reliable D call. The CDR3 has 12 amino acids. The germline V gene has CDR1 GTSNPN and CDR2 SVGIG (reference sequence). With 0 bases removed from V and 4 bases from J, the gap between germline ends came to 7 bases. The CDR3 is CAWSVIRYEQYF. CDR3 bases: TGTGCCTGGAGTGTGATCAGATACGAGCAGTACTTC.

V gene TRBV30 combines with J gene TRBJ2-1, with D unresolved. Germline V lookup: CDR1 GTSNPN, CDR2 SVGIG (reference sequence). This CDR3 contains 16 residues. Deletions cut 1 base from V and 6 bases from J, with 19 bases between. The CDR3 spells CAWSARQYDTPNEQFF. Here the CDR3 DNA reads TGTGCCTGGAGTGCCAGACAATACGACACCCCCAATGAGCAGTTCTTC. The full variable domain, with the rest looked up from reference TRBV30 and TRBJ2-1, is SQTIHQWPATLVQPVGSPLSLECTVEGTSNPNLYWYRQAAGRGLQLLFYSVGIGQISSEVPQNLSASRPQDRQFILSSKKLLLSDSGFYLCAWSARQYDTPNEQFFGPGTRLTVL.

The rearrangement joins TRBV30 to TRBJ2-1; 7 positions agree with TRBD2. Germline V CDR1 and CDR2: GTSNPN, SVGIG (reference sequence). The CDR3 runs 15 residues. The ends lost 0 bases at V and 7 bases at J; junction bases unmatched: 9. The CDR3 DNA follows: TGTGCCTGGAGTGTAAGGAGCGGGACGGAAAATGAGCAGTTCTTC. It translates to CAWSVRSGTENEQFF.

The chain links TRBV5-1 to TRBJ1-4; TRBD1 agrees at 8 bases. The CDR3 covers 14 residues. V shed 2 bases and J 7 bases; nucleotides not matched to a gene: 4. From germline, CDR1 is SGHRS and CDR2 YFSETQ. CDR3 nucleotides: TGCGCCAGCAGCTTTACAGGGGGAGGTGAAAAACTGTTTTTT. Residues: CASSFTGGGEKLFF.